The 26 T cell receptor beta chains presented below share a single source sample, sequenced in a study of CD8+ T cells in alopecia areata listed by TCRdb under 2018. Preparation of the library involved the immunoSEQ multiplex PCR assay. RNA was extracted from all samples and reverse transcribed into cDNA as template for TCR sequencing. TCRdb re-hosts the immuneACCESS table, in-frame sequences only. Its copies lack some clones; in the studies checked, an unresolved V gene accounts for under half of them, and the cause for the rest is not known. In all, the sample holds about 97,000 clones, and 41% of those were seen once. Jointly, the top ten make up 1% to 1.5% of the sample. Material: CD4+ T cells sorted from blood. These TCRs come from a human donor with alopecia areata.

J is TRBJ1-1 and V is TRBV30, with D unresolved. The CDR3 has 11 amino acids. Trimming took off 1 base at V and 11 bases at J, with 11 bases between the two ends. Germline CDR1 is GTSNPN and CDR2 is SVGIG (reference sequence). The CDR3 DNA is TGTGCCTGGAGTGCCTCGACGTATGCTTTCTTT. It encodes CAWSASTYAFF. Filled out from reference TRBV30 and TRBJ1-1, the complete variable domain reads SQTIHQWPATLVQPVGSPLSLECTVEGTSNPNLYWYRQAAGRGLQLLFYSVGIGQISSEVPQNLSASRPQDRQFILSSKKLLLSDSGFYLCAWSASTYAFFGQGTRLTVV.

The rearrangement links TRBV2 to TRBJ2-2; 11 bases match TRBD1. Germline V CDR1 and CDR2: SNHLY, FYNNEI. This CDR3 is 16 amino acids long. V gave up 2 bases and J gave up 5 bases; unmatched junction bases: 4. CDR3 coding DNA: TGTGCCAGCAGTGAACAGGACAGGGGGCCTACCGGGGAGCTGTTTTTT. Protein product: CASSEQDRGPTGELFF.

This clone was counted a few times. V and J are TRBV29-1 and TRBJ1-5, with 9 bases fitting TRBD1. The CDR3 has 14 amino acids. The J segment lost 5 bases and the V segment lost 4 bases, leaving 6 bases of the junction unmatched. Looked up from germline, CDR1 is SQVTM and CDR2 is ANQGSEA. The CDR3: CSVATGGKDQPQHF. CDR3 nucleotides: TGCAGCGTTGCGACAGGGGGAAAGGATCAGCCCCAGCATTTT.

This clone was found a few times. This chain links TRBV16 with TRBJ2-7, with D unclear. Germline values: CDR1 KGHSY, CDR2 FQNENV. V gave up 0 bases and J gave up 4 bases, with 4 bases separating them. The CDR3 is 12 residues long. CDR3 loop: CASSQSGYEQYF. The CDR3, as DNA: TGTGCCAGCAGCCAATCAGGTTACGAGCAGTACTTC.

This clone appeared a few times. The CDR3 DNA reads as TGCAGCGTTGTGGCAAACTCGGGAACTAGCGGGAGTGGGTACGAGCAGTACTTC. It translates to CSVVANSGTSGSGYEQYF. This chain uses TRBV29-1 with TRBJ2-7; 11 positions match TRBD2. Germline assignment: CDR1 SQVTM and CDR2 ANQGSEA. Trimming removed 4 bases from V and 4 bases from J; junction bases left unmatched: 18. CDR3 size: 18 residues.

This clone was seen a handful of times. V gene TRBV30 combines with J gene TRBJ1-2; D not certain. CDR1 and CDR2 (germline): GTSNPN, SVGIG (reference sequence). This CDR3 has 12 residues. V shed 5 bases and J shed 4 bases, with 11 bases lying between them. This CDR3 is CAWGTSFYGYTF. As DNA, the CDR3 is TGTGCCTGGGGAACCAGCTTCTATGGCTACACCTTC.

In this sample, this clone turned up a few times. This chain connects TRBV7-2 to TRBJ2-3, with D hard to call. The germline V and J ends were trimmed by 3 bases and 0 bases, with 4 bases remaining between them. The CDR3 has 13 residues. Germline values: CDR1 SGHTA, CDR2 FQGNSA. CDR3 sequence: CASSFASTDTQYF. CDR3 DNA sequence: TGTGCCAGCAGCTTTGCTAGCACAGATACGCAGTATTTT.

The V gene is TRBV30, the J gene TRBJ2-2; D unresolved. V lost 1 base and J lost 5, with 2 bases in between. Germline V lookup: CDR1 GTSNPN, CDR2 SVGIG (reference sequence). The CDR3 contains 11 residues. For the CDR3, the DNA is TGTGCCTGGAGTGGAACCGGGGAGCTGTTTTTT. It is translated as CAWSGTGELFF.

The V call is TRBV4-3, the J call TRBJ2-3; 12 positions agree with TRBD2. Germline loops: CDR1 LGHNA, CDR2 YSLEER. The CDR3 loop spans 19 amino acids. Unmatched junction bases numbered 10, after V lost 0 bases and J lost 3 bases. The CDR3 is CASSQDPPMTSGGTDTQYF. The CDR3 nucleotides are TGCGCCAGCAGCCAAGATCCCCCCATGACTAGCGGGGGTACAGATACGCAGTATTTT.

The V gene is TRBV6-1, the J gene TRBJ2-7; tentative D call: TRBD1 (6 bases). CDR1 and CDR2 (germline): MNHNS, SASEGT. This CDR3 spans 11 amino acids. The V end lost 9 bases, the J end lost 3 bases, and 9 bases lay between the germline ends. CDR3 nucleotide sequence: TGTGCCAGTACAGGGTACTACGAGCAGTACTTC. This sequence encodes CASTGYYEQYF.

The rearrangement joins TRBV7-2 to TRBJ2-5; 12 bases match TRBD2. The CDR3 totals 16 residues. CDR1 SGHTA and CDR2 FQGNSA come from the germline V gene. V was pared by 5 bases and J by 4 bases, with 8 bases of the junction left unmatched. The CDR3 DNA sequence: TGTGCCAGCAGCCCTAGCGGGGGGGCCACCGGAGAGACCCAGTACTTC. Translation: CASSPSGGATGETQYF. Filled out from reference TRBV7-2 and TRBJ2-5, the complete variable domain reads GAGVSQSPSNKVTEKGKDVELRCDPISGHTALYWYRQSLGQGLEFLIYFQGNSAPDKSGLPSDRFSAERTGGSVSTLTIQRTQQEDSAVYLCASSPSGGATGETQYFGPGTRLLVL.

The chain combines TRBV7-2 with TRBJ1-4, with TRBD1 as a possible D gene (5 bases). V was shortened by 5 bases and J by 5 bases, with 12 bases between the two germline ends. This CDR3 spans 14 amino acids. Germline V gene lookup returns CDR1 SGHTA and CDR2 FQGNSA. The CDR3 sequence: CASSPDWDNEKLFF. CDR3 nucleotide sequence: TGTGCCAGCAGCCCAGATTGGGACAATGAAAAACTGTTTTTT.

The chain employs TRBV12-5 and TRBJ2-1, with no clear D. The ends were cut back, 7 bases at V and 10 bases at J, with 14 bases in the middle. Germline-derived CDR1 and CDR2 are LGHNT and FRNRAP. The CDR3 spans 12 residues. CDR3 region: CASALGGPEQFF. CDR3 DNA: TGTGCTAGTGCCCTGGGCGGCCCAGAGCAGTTCTTC.

The genes are TRBV7-9 and TRBJ2-7; D remains ambiguous. Between the trimmed V and J ends, which lost 1 base and 0 bases, there was a span of 10 bases. The CDR3 spans 15 residues. Germline lookup yields CDR1 SEHNR and CDR2 FQNEAQ (reference sequence). The CDR3 protein is CASSLDSISSYEQYF. The CDR3 DNA is TGTGCCAGCAGCTTAGACTCTATAAGCTCCTACGAGCAGTACTTC.

This clone was observed a few times. V gene TRBV28 combines with J gene TRBJ2-7; 9 bases agree with TRBD2. The germline V gene encodes CDR1 MDHEN and CDR2 SYDVKM. V lost 3 bases and J lost 2; bases outside the gene matches: 5. The CDR3 sequence is 15 residues long. The CDR3, as DNA: TGTGCCAGCAGTTTTCTAGCGGGAAATACCTACGAGCAGTACTTC. It is translated as CASSFLAGNTYEQYF.

This clone was seen once. This chain connects TRBV2 to TRBJ2-5; D tentatively fits TRBD1 or TRBD2 (5 bases each). The CDR3 spans 13 residues. Germline V gene sequence: CDR1 SNHLY, CDR2 FYNNEI. Trimming cost V 6 bases and J 5 bases, with 13 bases left between them. The CDR3 region has the DNA TGTGCCAGCAGGTCTACCTGGGGGGAGACCCAGTACTTC. Its translation is CASRSTWGETQYF.

This clone was detected a few times. This rearrangement joins TRBV15 to TRBJ2-3; TRBD2 agrees at 11 bases. CDR3 length equals 15 residues. The germline CDR1 and CDR2 sequences are LNHNV and YYDKDF (reference sequence). V was clipped by 3 bases and J by 3 bases; unmatched bases: 2. As DNA, the CDR3 is TGTGCCACCAGCAGCGGGACTAGCGGTACAGATACGCAGTATTTT. It translates to CATSSGTSGTDTQYF.

This chain links TRBV5-1 with TRBJ2-7; tentatively, D is TRBD2 (6 bases). The germline gives CDR1 SGHRS, CDR2 YFSETQ. V dropped 6 bases and J dropped 0 bases, with 13 bases sitting between them. The CDR3 loop spans 14 amino acids. The CDR3 reads CASTPGGPSYEQYF. DNA for the CDR3: TGCGCCAGCACCCCTGGAGGGCCCTCCTACGAGCAGTACTTC.

The V and J genes are TRBV4-3 and TRBJ1-2; TRBD1 is a possible D gene (5 bases). The V and J ends lost 2 bases and 6 bases respectively, with 10 bases between them. This CDR3 has 13 amino acids. The germline gives CDR1 LGHNA, CDR2 YSLEER. CDR3 region: CASSQRRVDGYTF. The CDR3 region has the DNA TGCGCCAGCAGCCAACGCAGGGTTGATGGCTACACCTTC.

This clone was seen only a few times. This sequence joins TRBV13 and TRBJ2-3; D is ambiguous. CDR3 length equals 15 residues. The germline gives CDR1 PRHDT, CDR2 FYEKMQ (reference sequence). V was pared by 1 base and J by 0 bases, with 8 bases between. The CDR3 loop is CASSLAPLSTDTQYF. CDR3 nucleotides: TGTGCCAGCAGCTTAGCTCCCCTGAGCACAGATACGCAGTATTTT.

The chain recombines TRBV7-2 with TRBJ2-1; D not certain. CDR1 and CDR2 from the germline V gene are SGHTA and FQGNSA. The ends were cut back, 1 base at V and 7 bases at J, with 5 bases in the middle. CDR3 length equals 12 residues. The CDR3 spells CASSLGRNEQFF. Written as DNA, the CDR3 is TGTGCCAGCAGCTTAGGGCGAAATGAGCAGTTCTTC.

This clone was recorded a few times. The CDR3 DNA reads as TGTGCCAGCAGCTTACGAGCGAACTCCTACGAGCAGTACTTC. Its translation is CASSLRANSYEQYF. The rearrangement joins TRBV7-9 to TRBJ2-7; D is uncertain. Per germline, CDR1 SEHNR and CDR2 FQNEAQ (reference sequence). The CDR3 is 14 amino acids. V dropped 2 bases and J dropped 0 bases, with 8 bases sitting between them.

This clone was observed a handful of times. This chain joins TRBV7-9 and TRBJ1-2; maybe TRBD1 (5 bases). The CDR3 totals 14 residues. Between the trimmed V and J ends, which lost 5 bases and 8 bases, there was a span of 18 bases. Germline lookup yields CDR1 SEHNR and CDR2 FQNEAQ (reference sequence). CDR3 sequence reads: CASSPRQYTGGYTF. The DNA for the CDR3 is TGTGCCAGCAGCCCCCGACAGTATACGGGAGGCTACACCTTC.

This clone was counted a few times. The V and J genes are TRBV30 and TRBJ2-2, with 7 bases matching TRBD1. Germline lookup yields CDR1 GTSNPN and CDR2 SVGIG (reference sequence). This CDR3 is 15 amino acids long. Unmatched junction bases numbered 6, after V lost 4 bases and J lost 1 base. CDR3 sequence (DNA): TGTGCCTGGATACCTAACAGGGGGAACACCGGGGAGCTGTTTTTT. It is translated as CAWIPNRGNTGELFF.

The V gene is TRBV27, the J gene TRBJ2-1, with 11 bases identical to TRBD2. CDR3 length: 16 residues. J lost 3 bases, V lost 7 bases, and 8 bases had no gene match. From germline, CDR1 is MNHEY and CDR2 SMNVEV (reference sequence). The chain's CDR3 is CASTLTGTSGYNEQFF. CDR3 bases: TGTGCCAGCACCCTAACCGGGACTAGCGGCTACAATGAGCAGTTCTTC.

Concerning this clone: This CDR3 is also generated by other DNA sequences in the sample. The rearrangement uses TRBV30 and TRBJ1-5; possibly TRBD1 for D (5 bases). CDR3 size: 13 residues. Germline lookup yields CDR1 GTSNPN and CDR2 SVGIG (reference sequence). V was trimmed by 1 base and J by 1 base, leaving 5 bases between them. Here the CDR3 DNA reads TGTGCCTGGAGTGGGGGGAGCAATCAGCCCCAGCATTTT. Translated, it gives CAWSGGSNQPQHF.